Below, 2 T cell receptor beta chains from the same sample are listed, as sequenced in a study of shared clonotypes between healthy human individuals. Profiled with immunoSEQ multiplex PCR; TCRdb holds only in-frame clones, not every one. The sample lists roughly 2,300,000 clones; about 90% were seen once. The specimen sequenced was naive CD4+ T cells from PBMCs. Subset denoted: CD45RA+ positively selected. These receptor sequences come from a man aged 18 to 35 in good health. Some clones in this sample may be carry-over from other donors' samples.

The V and J genes are TRBV28 and TRBJ2-1; TRBD2 aligns across 14 bases. The CDR3 is 17 residues long. The germline V gene has CDR1 MDHEN and CDR2 SYDVKM. The junction had 5 bases not matched to a gene; V was cut back by 5 bases and J by 2 bases. The CDR3 bases are TGTGCCAGCAGTGCAAGGACTAGCGGGAGGCCCTACAATGAGCAGTTCTTC. Translation: CASSARTSGRPYNEQFF.

The V call is TRBV6-5, the J call TRBJ2-7, with D possibly matching TRBD2 (6 bases). This CDR3 comprises 15 residues. From germline, CDR1 is MNHEY and CDR2 SVGAGI. V shed 0 bases and J shed 2 bases, with 11 bases lying between them. The chain's CDR3 is CASSYSIAGTYEQYF. Written as DNA, the CDR3 is TGTGCCAGCAGTTACTCGATCGCGGGAACCTACGAGCAGTACTTC.